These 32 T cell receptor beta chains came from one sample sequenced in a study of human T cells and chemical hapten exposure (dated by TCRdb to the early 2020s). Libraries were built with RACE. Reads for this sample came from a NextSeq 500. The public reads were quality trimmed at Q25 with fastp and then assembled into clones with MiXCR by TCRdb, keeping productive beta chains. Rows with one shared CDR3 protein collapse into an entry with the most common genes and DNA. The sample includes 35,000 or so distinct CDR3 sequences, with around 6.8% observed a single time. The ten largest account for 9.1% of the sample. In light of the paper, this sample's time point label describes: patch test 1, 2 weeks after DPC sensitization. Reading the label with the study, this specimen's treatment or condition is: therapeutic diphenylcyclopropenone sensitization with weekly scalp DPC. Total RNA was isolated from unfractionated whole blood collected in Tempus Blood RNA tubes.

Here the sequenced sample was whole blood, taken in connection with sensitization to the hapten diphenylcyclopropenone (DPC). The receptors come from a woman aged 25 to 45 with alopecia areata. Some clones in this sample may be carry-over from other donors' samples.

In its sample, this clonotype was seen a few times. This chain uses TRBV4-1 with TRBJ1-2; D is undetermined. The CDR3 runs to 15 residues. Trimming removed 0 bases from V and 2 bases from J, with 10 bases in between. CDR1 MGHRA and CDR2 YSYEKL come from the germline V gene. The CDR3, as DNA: TGCGCCAGCAGCCAAGATCCTCTGTCCAACTATGGCTACACCTTC. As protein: CASSQDPLSNYGYTF.

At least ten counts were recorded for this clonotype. Here the CDR3 DNA reads TGTGCCAGCAGCTTAGAGGTCGGAATGAACACTGAAGCTTTCTTT. Translating gives CASSLEVGMNTEAFF. The chain combines TRBV7-2 with TRBJ1-1; D not resolved. The germline CDR1 and CDR2 sequences are SGHTA and FQGNSA. The V gene lost 1 base and the J gene lost 0 bases, with 9 bases spanning the gap. CDR3 length: 15 residues.

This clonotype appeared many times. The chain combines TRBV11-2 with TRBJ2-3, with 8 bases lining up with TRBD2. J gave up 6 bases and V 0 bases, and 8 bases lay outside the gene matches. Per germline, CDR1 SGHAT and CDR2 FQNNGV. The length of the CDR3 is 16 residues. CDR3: CASSLDGRGGLDTQYF. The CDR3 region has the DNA TGTGCCAGCAGCTTAGATGGTCGGGGGGGGCTTGATACGCAGTATTTT.

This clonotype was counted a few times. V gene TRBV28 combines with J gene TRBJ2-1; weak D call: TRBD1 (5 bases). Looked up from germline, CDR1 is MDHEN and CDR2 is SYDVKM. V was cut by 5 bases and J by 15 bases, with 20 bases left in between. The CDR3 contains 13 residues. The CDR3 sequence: CASSDSPRSRWFF. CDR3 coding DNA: TGTGCCAGCAGTGACAGCCCGAGGTCTAGGTGGTTCTTC.

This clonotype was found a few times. The CDR3 region has the DNA TGTGCCAGCAGTTTTTCGAGTGACACTGAAGCTTTCTTT. Its translation: CASSFSSDTEAFF. The chain couples TRBV12-3 or TRBV12-4 to TRBJ1-1; D not resolved. The CDR3 runs 13 residues. The V end was cut by 3 bases, the J end by 3 bases, with 8 bases between.

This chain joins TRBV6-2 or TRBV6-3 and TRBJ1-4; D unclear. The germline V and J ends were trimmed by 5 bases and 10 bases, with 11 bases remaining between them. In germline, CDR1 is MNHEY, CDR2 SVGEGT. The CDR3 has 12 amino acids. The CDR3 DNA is TGTGCCAGCAGTCCCGACTTTGGAAAACTGTTTTTT. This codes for CASSPDFGKLFF.

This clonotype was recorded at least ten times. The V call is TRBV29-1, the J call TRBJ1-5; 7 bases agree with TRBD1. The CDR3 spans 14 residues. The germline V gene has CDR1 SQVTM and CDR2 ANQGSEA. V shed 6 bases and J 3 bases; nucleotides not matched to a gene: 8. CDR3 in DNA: TGCAGCGTGGGGGAACAGGGGAACAATCAGCCCCAGCATTTT. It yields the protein CSVGEQGNNQPQHF.

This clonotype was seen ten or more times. The DNA of the CDR3 is TGTGCCAGCGGGGGGGCGGCCTACAATGAGCAGTTCTTC. The encoded protein is CASGGAAYNEQFF. The J gene is TRBJ2-1, the V gene TRBV6-2 or TRBV6-3; a possible D gene is TRBD2 (7 bases). The CDR3 runs to 13 residues. In germline, CDR1 is MNHEY, CDR2 SVGEGT. Trimming shortened V by 8 bases and J by 2 bases, and 10 bases separated the two germline ends.

The DNA for the CDR3 is TGCGCCAGCAGCCAAGATCTTCGGCGGGAGCAGTACTTC. It codes for CASSQDLRREQYF. The J gene is TRBJ2-7, the V gene TRBV4-1; D is unclear. The V gene's germline CDR1 is MGHRA and CDR2 YSYEKL. The length of the CDR3 is 13 residues. Trimming cost V 0 bases and J 7 bases, with 10 bases left between them.

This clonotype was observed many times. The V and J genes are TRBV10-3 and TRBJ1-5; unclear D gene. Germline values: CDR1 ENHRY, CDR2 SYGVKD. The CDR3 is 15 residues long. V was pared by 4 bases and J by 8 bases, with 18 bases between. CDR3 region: CAISGNGVPYEPQHF. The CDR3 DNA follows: TGTGCCATCAGTGGGAATGGGGTCCCCTATGAGCCCCAGCATTTT.

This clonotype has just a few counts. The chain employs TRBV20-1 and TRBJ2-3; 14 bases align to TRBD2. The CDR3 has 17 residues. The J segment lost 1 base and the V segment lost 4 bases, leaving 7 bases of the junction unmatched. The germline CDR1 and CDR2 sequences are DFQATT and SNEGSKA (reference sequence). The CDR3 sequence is CSATGTSGGGGTDTQYF. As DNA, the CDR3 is TGCAGTGCTACCGGGACTAGCGGGGGAGGGGGCACAGATACGCAGTATTTT.

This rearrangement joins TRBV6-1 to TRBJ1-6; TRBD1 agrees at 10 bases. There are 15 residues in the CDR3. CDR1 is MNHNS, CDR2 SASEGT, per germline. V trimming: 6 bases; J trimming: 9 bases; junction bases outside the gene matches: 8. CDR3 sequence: CASRGDRGVTSPLHF. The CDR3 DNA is TGTGCCAGCAGGGGGGACAGGGGAGTTACTTCACCCCTCCACTTT.

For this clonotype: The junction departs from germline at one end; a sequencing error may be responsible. In DNA form, the CDR3 reads TGCGCCGGCAGCTTGGATCGAAACACTGAAGCTTTCTTT. It yields the protein CAGSLDRNTEAFF. The chain carries TRBV5-1 and TRBJ1-1; no clear D. The germline V gene encodes CDR1 SGHRS and CDR2 YFSETQ. CDR3 length equals 13 residues.

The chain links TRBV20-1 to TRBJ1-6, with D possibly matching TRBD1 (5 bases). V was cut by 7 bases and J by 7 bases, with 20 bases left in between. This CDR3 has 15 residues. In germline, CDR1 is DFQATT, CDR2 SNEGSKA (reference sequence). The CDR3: CSVPFLGVMNSPLHF. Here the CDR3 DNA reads TGCAGTGTACCGTTCCTAGGGGTTATGAATTCACCCCTCCACTTT.

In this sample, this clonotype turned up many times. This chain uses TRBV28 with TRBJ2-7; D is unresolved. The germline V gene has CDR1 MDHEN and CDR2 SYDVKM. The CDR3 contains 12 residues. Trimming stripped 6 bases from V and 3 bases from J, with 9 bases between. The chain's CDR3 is CASSLDDYEQYF. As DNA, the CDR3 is TGTGCCAGCAGCCTGGACGACTACGAGCAGTACTTC.

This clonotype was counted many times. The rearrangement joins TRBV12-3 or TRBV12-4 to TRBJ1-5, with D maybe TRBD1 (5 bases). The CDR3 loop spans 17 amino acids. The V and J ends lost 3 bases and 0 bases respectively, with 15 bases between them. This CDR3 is CASSFYFETDSNQPQHF. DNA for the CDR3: TGTGCCAGCAGTTTTTATTTTGAGACAGATAGCAATCAGCCCCAGCATTTT.

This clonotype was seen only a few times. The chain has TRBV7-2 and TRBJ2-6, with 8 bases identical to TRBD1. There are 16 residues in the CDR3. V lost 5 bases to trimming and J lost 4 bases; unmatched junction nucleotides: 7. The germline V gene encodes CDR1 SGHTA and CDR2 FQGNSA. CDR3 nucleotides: TGTGCCAGCAGCATACAGGGGGACTTCGGGGCCAACGTCCTGACTTTC. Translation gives CASSIQGDFGANVLTF.

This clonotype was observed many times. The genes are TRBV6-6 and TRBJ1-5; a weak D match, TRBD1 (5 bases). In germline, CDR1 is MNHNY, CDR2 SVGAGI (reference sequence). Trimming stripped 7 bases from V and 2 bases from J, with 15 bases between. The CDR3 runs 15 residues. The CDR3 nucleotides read TGTGCCAGCACCCCAGGGACCGGGGGCAATCAGCCCCAGCATTTT. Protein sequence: CASTPGTGGNQPQHF.

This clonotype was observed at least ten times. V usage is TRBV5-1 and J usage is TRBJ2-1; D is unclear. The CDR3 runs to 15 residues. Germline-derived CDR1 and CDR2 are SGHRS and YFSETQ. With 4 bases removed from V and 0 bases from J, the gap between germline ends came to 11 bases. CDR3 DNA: TGCGCCAGCAGCCAGACCCTCTCCTCCTACAATGAGCAGTTCTTC. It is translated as CASSQTLSSYNEQFF.

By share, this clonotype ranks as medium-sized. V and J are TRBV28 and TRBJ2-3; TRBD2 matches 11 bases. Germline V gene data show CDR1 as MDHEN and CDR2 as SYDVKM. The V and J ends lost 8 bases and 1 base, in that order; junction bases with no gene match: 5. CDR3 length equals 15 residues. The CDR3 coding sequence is TGTGCCAGCGGGGCACTAGCGGGGGGCACAGATACGCAGTATTTT. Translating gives CASGALAGGTDTQYF.

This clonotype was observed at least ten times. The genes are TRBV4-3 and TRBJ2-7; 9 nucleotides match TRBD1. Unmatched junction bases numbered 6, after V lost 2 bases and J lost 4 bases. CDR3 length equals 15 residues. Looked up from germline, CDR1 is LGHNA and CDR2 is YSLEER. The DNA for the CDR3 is TGCGCCAGCAGCCAACTACAGGGGGCGAGGTACGAGCAGTACTTC. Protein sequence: CASSQLQGARYEQYF.

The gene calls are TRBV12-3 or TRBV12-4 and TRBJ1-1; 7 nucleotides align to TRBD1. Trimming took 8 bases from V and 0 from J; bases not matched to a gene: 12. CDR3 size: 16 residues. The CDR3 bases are TGTGCCAGCCGTCAGGGGGACTACTACATGAACACTGAAGCTTTCTTT. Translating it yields CASRQGDYYMNTEAFF.

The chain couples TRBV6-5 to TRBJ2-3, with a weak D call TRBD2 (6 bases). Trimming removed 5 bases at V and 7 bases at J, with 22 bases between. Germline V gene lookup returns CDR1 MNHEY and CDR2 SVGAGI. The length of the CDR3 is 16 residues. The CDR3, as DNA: TGTGCCAGCAGTACAACGCGGGACCGAATAAGAAATACGCAGTATTTT. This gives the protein CASSTTRDRIRNTQYF.

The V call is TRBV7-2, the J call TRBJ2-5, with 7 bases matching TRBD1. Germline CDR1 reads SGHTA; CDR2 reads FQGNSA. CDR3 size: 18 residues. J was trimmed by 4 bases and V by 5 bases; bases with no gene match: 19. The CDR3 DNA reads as TGTGCCAGCAGCCCACGGAGTGGGGGAAGGGGGCAAGGAGAGACCCAGTACTTC. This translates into CASSPRSGGRGQGETQYF.

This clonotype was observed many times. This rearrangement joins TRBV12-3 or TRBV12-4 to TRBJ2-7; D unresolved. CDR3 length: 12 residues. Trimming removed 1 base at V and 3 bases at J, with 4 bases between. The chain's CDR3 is CASSLGLYEQYF. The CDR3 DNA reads TGTGCCAGCAGTTTAGGCCTCTACGAGCAGTACTTC.

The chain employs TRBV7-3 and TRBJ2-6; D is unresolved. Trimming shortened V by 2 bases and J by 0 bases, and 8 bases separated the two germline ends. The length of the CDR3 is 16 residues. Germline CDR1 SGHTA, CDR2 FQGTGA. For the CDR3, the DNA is TGTGCCAGCAGCTTAGCAGATCCCTCTGGGGCCAACGTCCTGACTTTC. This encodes CASSLADPSGANVLTF.

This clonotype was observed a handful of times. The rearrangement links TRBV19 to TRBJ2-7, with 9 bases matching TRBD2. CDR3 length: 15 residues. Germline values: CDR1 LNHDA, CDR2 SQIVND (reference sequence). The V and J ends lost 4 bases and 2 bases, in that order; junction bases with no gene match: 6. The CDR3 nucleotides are TGTGCCAGTAGTAACCAGGCGGGGGGGACCTACGAGCAGTACTTC. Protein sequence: CASSNQAGGTYEQYF.

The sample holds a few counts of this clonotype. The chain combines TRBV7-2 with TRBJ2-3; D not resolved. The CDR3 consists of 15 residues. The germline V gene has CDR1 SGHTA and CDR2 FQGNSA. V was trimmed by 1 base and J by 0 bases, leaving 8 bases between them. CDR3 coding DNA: TGTGCCAGCAGCTTAGTTGAGGAGAGCACAGATACGCAGTATTTT. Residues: CASSLVEESTDTQYF.

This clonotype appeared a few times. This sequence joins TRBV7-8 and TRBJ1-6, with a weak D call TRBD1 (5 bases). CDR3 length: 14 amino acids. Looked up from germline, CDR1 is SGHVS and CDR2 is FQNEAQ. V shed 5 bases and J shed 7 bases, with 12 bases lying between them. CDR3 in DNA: TGTGCCAGCAGCACCGGGGGATCGAATTCACCCCTCCACTTT. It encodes CASSTGGSNSPLHF.

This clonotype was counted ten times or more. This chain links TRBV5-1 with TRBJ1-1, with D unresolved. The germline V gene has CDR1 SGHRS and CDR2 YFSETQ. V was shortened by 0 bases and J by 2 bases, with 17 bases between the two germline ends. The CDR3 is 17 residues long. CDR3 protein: CASSLGVSRLNNTEAFF. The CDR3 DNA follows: TGCGCCAGCAGCTTGGGCGTGAGCAGACTCAACAACACTGAAGCTTTCTTT.

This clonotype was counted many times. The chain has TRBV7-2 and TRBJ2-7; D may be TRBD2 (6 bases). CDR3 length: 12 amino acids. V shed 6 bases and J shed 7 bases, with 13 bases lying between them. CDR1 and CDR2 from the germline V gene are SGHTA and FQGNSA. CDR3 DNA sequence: TGTGCCAGCAGAGGAGGGGTAAGGGAGCAGTACTTC. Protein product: CASRGGVREQYF.

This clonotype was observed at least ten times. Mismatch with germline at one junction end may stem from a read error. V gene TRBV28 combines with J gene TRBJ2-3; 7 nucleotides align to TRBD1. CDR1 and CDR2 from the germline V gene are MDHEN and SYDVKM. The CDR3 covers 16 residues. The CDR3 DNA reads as TGTGCCAGCATCCTGGTCCGAGGGGGCAGCATAGATACGCAGTATTTT. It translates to CASILVRGGSIDTQYF.